This T cell receptor beta chain was captured in a study of CD8+CD57+ T cells in acquired aplastic anemia. Overall study results and limits: It was found that twenty-nine CD8+ CDR3 sequences were shared between patients and controls.

The CDR3 consists of 14 residues. Germline values: CDR1 LNHDA, CDR2 SQIVND (reference sequence). Trimming cost V 5 bases and J 0 bases, with 10 bases left between them. With respect to this clonotype: Its antigen remains unknown.

Researchers used genomic DNA as the template to profile TCR beta VDJ and CDR3. TCRdb re-called the reads with MiXCR, one entry per CDR3 protein. The sample shows more than 150,000 distinct CDR3 sequences, approximately 48% of them seen only once. Sequencing was done on patients that had shown CD8+CD57+ cell expansion by flow cytometry. The study sampled blood from patients who had received no therapy. The chain carries TRBV19 and TRBJ2-5; no reliable D call. The origin of this receptor is a human donor with aplastic anemia. The sequenced sample was sorted CD4+, CD8+, or CD8+CD57+ T cells (not recorded which) from PBMCs. CDR3 bases: TGTGCCAGTAGTCTCCTGGGCGACCAAGAGACCCAGTACTTC. Its translation is CASSLLGDQETQYF.